Below are 21 T cell receptor beta chains sequenced from a single sample in a study of CD8 T cells in Susac syndrome. The authors reverse transcribed roughly 0.5 to 1 ug RNA with random hexamers. TCRdb reanalysed the immunoSEQ multiplex PCR reads using MiXCR and keeps one entry per CDR3 protein. The sample yields 170,000 or so distinct CDR3 sequences, around 94% seen once. Sequencing was carried out using CD4+ T cells from PBMCs. These receptors were taken from a human donor with Susac syndrome.

The chain is built from TRBV7-8 and TRBJ2-5; tentatively, D is TRBD1 (5 bases). The V end lost 2 bases, the J end lost 4 bases, and 11 bases lay between the germline ends. The CDR3 has 14 amino acids. Germline CDR1 is SGHVS and CDR2 is FQNEAQ. DNA for the CDR3: TGTGCCAGCAGCTTACGATCCAGGGCAGAGACCCAGTACTTC. Protein sequence: CASSLRSRAETQYF.

V gene TRBV7-9 combines with J gene TRBJ1-2, with 8 bases that match TRBD1. Germline-derived CDR1 and CDR2 are SEHNR and FQNEAQ (reference sequence). Germline trimming cut 4 bases from V and 7 bases from J; bases unmatched to any gene: 11. This CDR3 has 15 amino acids. DNA of the CDR3: TGTGCCAGCAGCTCCTTGGACAGGGAGGAGGGTGGCTACACCTTC. Encoded protein: CASSSLDREEGGYTF.

The chain combines TRBV5-1 with TRBJ1-6; D is perhaps TRBD1 (5 bases). This CDR3 comprises 13 residues. Trimming took off 3 bases at V and 10 bases at J, with 11 bases between the two ends. The germline CDR1 and CDR2 sequences are SGHRS and YFSETQ. CDR3 protein: CASSSDSSSPLHF. The CDR3 DNA reads as TGCGCCAGCAGCTCCGACAGTAGCTCACCCCTCCACTTT.

The chain links TRBV14 to TRBJ2-7; 7 bases are shared with TRBD2. Germline V gene lookup returns CDR1 SGHDN and CDR2 FVKESK. V dropped 0 bases and J dropped 5; count of bases not matched to a gene: 7. The CDR3 has 15 amino acids. In nucleotides, the CDR3 is TGTGCCAGCAGCCAAGAAAGCGGGGTAATCCACGAGCAGTACTTC. Translated, it gives CASSQESGVIHEQYF. Together with reference TRBV14 and TRBJ2-7, the CDR3 gives the full variable domain: EAGVTQFPSHSVIEKGQTVTLRCDPISGHDNLYWYRRVMGKEIKFLLHFVKESKQDESGMPNNRFLAERTGGTYSTLKVQPAELEDSGVYFCASSQESGVIHEQYFGPGTRLTVT.

This chain joins TRBV6-2 or TRBV6-3 and TRBJ2-1; possibly TRBD2 for D (5 bases). The CDR3 covers 16 residues. CDR1 is MNHEY, CDR2 SVGEGT, per germline. Trimming shortened V by 5 bases and J by 6 bases, and 20 bases separated the two germline ends. The CDR3 is CASSRGDKSTTNEQFF. Written as DNA, the CDR3 is TGTGCCAGCAGTCGGGGAGACAAGTCGACCACCAATGAGCAGTTCTTC.

The V gene is TRBV4-2, the J gene TRBJ1-1, with unresolved D. The germline V gene encodes CDR1 LGHNA and CDR2 YNFKEQ. Trimming cost V 1 base and J 1 base, with 13 bases left between them. The CDR3 spans 16 residues. CDR3 coding DNA: TGTGCCAGCAGCCAAGTGTTCGAGGGAGGGAACACTGAAGCTTTCTTT. This codes for CASSQVFEGGNTEAFF.

This clonotype was picked up one time. This sequence joins TRBV12-3 or TRBV12-4 and TRBJ1-1, with D unresolved. The CDR3 consists of 14 residues. Trimming left V 7 bases short and J 4 bases short, with 16 bases between. In nucleotides, the CDR3 is TGTGCCAGCACCCCAGGTGGAGGCGGCACTGAAGCTTTCTTT. It specifies CASTPGGGGTEAFF.

V usage is TRBV6-5 and J usage is TRBJ2-7; D gene ambiguous. The CDR3 runs 14 residues. Per the germline V gene, CDR1 is MNHEY and CDR2 is SVGAGI. V lost 7 bases and J 2 bases, leaving 15 bases between the germline ends. As DNA, the CDR3 is TGTGCCAGCAATTCGGCCGGCGCCCCCTACGAGCAGTACTTC. Translation: CASNSAGAPYEQYF.

The rearrangement links TRBV30 to TRBJ1-1; D unresolved. Trimming took 4 bases from V and 4 from J, leaving 13 bases between them. Germline loops: CDR1 GTSNPN, CDR2 SVGIG (reference sequence). The CDR3 contains 13 residues. The CDR3 DNA sequence: TGTGCCTGGAAGATCGATAGGATCACTGAAGCTTTCTTT. Protein product: CAWKIDRITEAFF.

The chain carries TRBV9 and TRBJ1-4; 9 positions agree with TRBD1. The CDR3 sequence is 14 residues long. Germline V CDR1 and CDR2: SGDLS, YYNGEE. V was clipped by 3 bases and J by 7 bases; unmatched bases: 4. The CDR3 loop reads CASSGGTGSEKLFF. The CDR3 DNA follows: TGTGCCAGCAGCGGCGGGACAGGGAGTGAAAAACTGTTTTTT.

The chain links TRBV9 to TRBJ1-1; D gene uncertain. The CDR3 has 15 amino acids. V was cut by 2 bases and J by 1 base, with 12 bases left in between. CDR1 is SGDLS, CDR2 YYNGEE, per germline. Here the CDR3 DNA reads TGTGCCAGCAGCGTTGCCCAAACAGAGAACACTGAAGCTTTCTTT. The encoded protein is CASSVAQTENTEAFF. Variable domain in full (rest from reference TRBV9 and TRBJ1-1): DSGVTQTPKHLITATGQRVTLRCSPRSGDLSVYWYQQSLDQGLQFLIQYYNGEERAKGNILERFSAQQFPDLHSELNLSSLELGDSALYFCASSVAQTENTEAFFGQGTRLTVV.

V gene TRBV20-1 combines with J gene TRBJ2-2; D is possibly TRBD1 or TRBD2 (5 bases each). The V end was cut by 6 bases, the J end by 5 bases, with 16 bases between. Looked up from germline, CDR1 is DFQATT and CDR2 is SNEGSKA (reference sequence). The CDR3 contains 14 residues. CDR3 protein: CSALVEGRTGELFF. The CDR3 coding sequence is TGCAGTGCCCTGGTCGAGGGGCGGACCGGGGAGCTGTTTTTT.

This sequence joins TRBV19 and TRBJ2-1, with 7 bases that match TRBD1. J was trimmed by 3 bases and V by 6 bases; bases with no gene match: 2. CDR1 and CDR2 (germline): LNHDA, SQIVND (reference sequence). This CDR3 is 13 amino acids long. CDR3 loop: CASRRDSYNEQFF. The DNA for the CDR3 is TGTGCCAGTAGACGGGACAGCTACAATGAGCAGTTCTTC.

The genes are TRBV5-4 and TRBJ2-5; 10 nucleotides match TRBD2. Trimming took 0 bases from V and 4 from J; bases not matched to a gene: 3. CDR1 and CDR2 (germline): SGHNT, YYREEE (reference sequence). This CDR3 region has 15 residues. CDR3 protein: CASSLERGGIETQYF. The CDR3 bases are TGTGCCAGCAGCTTGGAGCGGGGGGGGATAGAGACCCAGTACTTC. Using reference TRBV5-4 and TRBJ2-5 for the parts outside the CDR3, the full variable domain is ETGVTQSPTHLIKTRGQQVTLRCSSQSGHNTVSWYQQALGQGPQFIFQYYREEENGRGNFPPRFSGLQFPNYSSELNVNALELDDSALYLCASSLERGGIETQYFGPGTRLLVL.

This chain uses TRBV12-3 or TRBV12-4 with TRBJ2-5; TRBD2 matches at 14 bases. Germline trimming cut 6 bases from V and 5 bases from J; bases unmatched to any gene: 14. This CDR3 contains 18 residues. The CDR3 DNA reads as TGTGCCAGCAGCCGTAGACTAGCGGGGGGGCACATCCGGGAGACCCAGTACTTC. This translates into CASSRRLAGGHIRETQYF.

The chain couples TRBV20-1 to TRBJ2-7; perhaps TRBD2 as D (7 bases). V was cut by 3 bases and J by 5 bases, with 17 bases left in between. The CDR3 loop spans 14 amino acids. Germline loops: CDR1 DFQATT, CDR2 SNEGSKA (reference sequence). CDR3 in amino acids: CSASFPGEGNEQYF. The CDR3 nucleotides are TGCAGTGCTAGTTTCCCAGGGGAGGGCAACGAGCAGTACTTC.

V is TRBV18 and J is TRBJ1-2; a weak D match, TRBD1 (6 bases). CDR1 is KGHSH, CDR2 LQKENI, per germline. Trimming pared 3 bases from V and 4 bases from J, leaving 12 bases between. CDR3 length: 14 residues. CDR3 nucleotide sequence: TGTGCCAGCTCACCTCCGAGGACAGCCTATGGCTACACCTTC. The encoded protein is CASSPPRTAYGYTF.

The chain links TRBV7-2 to TRBJ1-2; tentative D call: TRBD1 (5 bases). Trimming left V 2 bases short and J 1 base short, with 8 bases between. Germline CDR1 reads SGHTA; CDR2 reads FQGNSA. The CDR3 totals 14 residues. CDR3 amino acids: CASSLSQGNYGYTF. CDR3 sequence (DNA): TGTGCCAGCAGCTTAAGCCAGGGTAACTATGGCTACACCTTC.

The rearrangement joins TRBV9 to TRBJ2-2; 8 nucleotides line up with TRBD2. After removal of 7 bases from V and 1 base from J, the junction contained 3 bases not matched to a gene. Looked up from germline, CDR1 is SGDLS and CDR2 is YYNGEE. The CDR3 loop spans 14 amino acids. This CDR3 is CASGLAGNTGELFF. CDR3 nucleotide sequence: TGTGCCAGCGGGCTAGCGGGGAACACCGGGGAGCTGTTTTTT.

This chain joins TRBV20-1 and TRBJ1-1; TRBD1 is a possible D gene (5 bases). The CDR3 length is 13 residues. Germline CDR1 reads DFQATT; CDR2 reads SNEGSKA (reference sequence). Trimming stripped 3 bases from V and 5 bases from J, with 13 bases between. The CDR3 sequence is CSAREGIRTEAFF. CDR3 coding DNA: TGCAGTGCTAGGGAGGGGATCCGGACTGAAGCTTTCTTT.

The chain has TRBV20-1 and TRBJ2-1; tentatively, D is TRBD1 or TRBD2 (8 bases each). The CDR3 spans 17 residues. The germline V gene has CDR1 DFQATT and CDR2 SNEGSKA (reference sequence). V was cut by 3 bases and J by 5 bases, with 23 bases left in between. The CDR3 region is CSARAIRGRGVDNEQFF. In DNA, the CDR3 is TGCAGTGCTAGGGCCATCAGGGGGCGGGGGGTTGACAATGAGCAGTTCTTC.